This TCR beta chain was documented in a study of molecular identifiers for immune sequencing clone quantification. Broader study findings: Clones above 20 RNA copies contained over 97% of effector molecules and under 1% of naive molecules.

Notes on this clonotype: Its antigen is currently unknown.

With 10%, 30% or 50% of RNA, 20,000 to 1,000,000 naive CD8 T cells were sequenced. Sorting recovered naive CD8 T cells on a CD8+CD4-CCR7+CD45RA+ profile. TCRdb re-analysed the PCR reads in MiXCR, keeping a single row per CDR3 protein. The sample carries 400,000 to 600,000 distinct CDR3 sequences, roughly a fifth recorded once. The CDR3 runs 17 residues. V was pared by 4 bases and J by 2 bases, with 21 bases between. The germline gives CDR1 MGHRA, CDR2 YSYEKL. The receptor comes from a human donor in good health. Some libraries in this study had Jurkat cell RNA spiked in. The chain employs TRBV4-1 and TRBJ2-7; the D is unclear. Sequencing was done on a sample of naive CD8+ T cells from blood, with Jurkat cell RNA spiked in. Subset: FACS-sorted CD8+CD4-CCR7+CD45RA+ naive T cells. CDR3 in amino acids: CASSLGHGSIIAYEQYF. The CDR3 coding sequence is TGCGCCAGCAGCCTGGGCCATGGGTCGATAATCGCCTACGAGCAGTACTTC.